The 32 T cell receptor beta chains presented below share a single source sample, sequenced in a study of CXCR3-negative and CXCR3-positive naive CD8 T cells. Study results and caveats: When CXCR3-positive naive cells were set against CXCR3-negative naive cells, the former had more hydrophobic TRB CDR3s.

The libraries of TRB cDNA were prepared using 5' RACE with UMI labels. From the 5' RACE reads, TCRdb lists one entry per CDR3 protein and no DNA. The table for this sample gives 4,500 to 6,000 distinct CDR3 sequences. Their specific antigens are unknown. Sequencing was performed on naive CXCR3+ CD8+ T cells from blood. The subset here: CD45RO-CCR7+CD27+CD95- naive CD8+ T cells expressing CXCR3 (TNR3+). Receptors originate from a human donor in good health. Some clones in this sample may be carry-over from other donors' samples.

By frequency, this clonotype is medium-sized (0.01 to 0.1%). V gene TRBV7-2 combines with J gene TRBJ2-3; checking the TCRdb D call of TRBD2 is not possible without DNA. There are 14 residues in the CDR3. Germline CDR1 reads SGHTA; CDR2 reads FQGNSA. CDR3 loop: CASSLAGRQDTQYF.

This clonotype registers medium-sized by frequency. The rearrangement uses TRBV5-8 and TRBJ1-5; TCRdb lists TRBD1, though no DNA is available to test this call. Germline CDR1 and CDR2: SGHTS and YDEGEE. This CDR3 is 16 amino acids long. This CDR3 reads CASSPQGILLDQPQHF.

The chain combines TRBV29-1 with TRBJ2-7; there is no DNA to check the TCRdb D call of TRBD1. The CDR3 loop spans 12 amino acids. Germline V lookup: CDR1 SQVTM, CDR2 ANQGSEA. Here the CDR3 reads CSVEGGKDEQYF.

The chain has TRBV20-1 and TRBJ2-4; absent DNA, TCRdb's TRBD1 call cannot be checked. CDR1 is DFQATT and CDR2 is SNEGSKA in the germline V gene (reference sequence). The CDR3 runs to 14 residues. CDR3 sequence: CSARVRPIDNIQYF.

The chain carries TRBV3-1 and TRBJ1-2; lacking DNA, the TRBD1 call made by TCRdb goes unchecked. This CDR3 contains 14 residues. Germline V gives CDR1 LGHDT, CDR2 YNNKEL (reference sequence). The CDR3 sequence is CASQDIQGNYGYTF.

The chain uses TRBV7-8 and TRBJ1-1. There are 14 residues in the CDR3. Germline V gives CDR1 SGHVS, CDR2 FQNEAQ. The CDR3: CASSPERVYAEAFF. The whole variable domain, filled in from reference TRBV7-8 and TRBJ1-1, reads GAGVSQSPRYKVAKRGQDVALRCDPISGHVSLFWYQQALGQGPEFLTYFQNEAQLDKSGLPSDRFFAERPEGSVSTLKIQRTQQEDSAVYLCASSPERVYAEAFFGQGTRLTVV.

The V and J genes are TRBV29-1 and TRBJ1-5; TCRdb's D call, TRBD1, is unchecked because there is no DNA. The CDR3 has 12 residues. Per germline, CDR1 SQVTM and CDR2 ANQGSEA. The CDR3: CSAYRDGQPQHF.

This clonotype is deemed medium-sized by its frequency. The rearrangement links TRBV9 to TRBJ2-7. The CDR3 is 14 residues long. Germline V CDR1 and CDR2: SGDLS, YYNGEE. This chain's CDR3 is CASSGSSGTYEQYF.

Here the CDR3 reads CASSLPGGDTEAFF. The gene calls are TRBV12-3 or TRBV12-4 and TRBJ1-1; as DNA is missing, the TRBD1 call by TCRdb cannot be tested. The CDR3 has 14 amino acids.

The rearrangement joins TRBV14 to TRBJ2-5; TCRdb proposes TRBD1, but this gene call is untestable without DNA. The CDR3 contains 16 residues. CDR1 and CDR2 (germline): SGHDN, FVKESK. CDR3 sequence reads: CASSQEQVTLQETQYF.

The chain uses TRBV20-1 and TRBJ1-1; TCRdb designates TRBD1, a call that cannot be tested without DNA. There are 13 residues in the CDR3. Germline loops: CDR1 DFQATT, CDR2 SNEGSKA (reference sequence). This CDR3 reads CSARGGMNTEAFF.

The gene calls are TRBV19 and TRBJ2-1; TCRdb gives TRBD2 as the D gene, but with no DNA this cannot be confirmed. The CDR3 has 17 residues. Germline CDR1 is LNHDA and CDR2 is SQIVND (reference sequence). The CDR3 region is CASRGLAGGPLYNEQFF.

The J gene is TRBJ2-2, the V gene TRBV4-3. This CDR3 is 13 amino acids long. CDR1 LGHNA and CDR2 YSLEER come from the germline V gene. CDR3 sequence reads: CASSDAASGELFF.

The chain joins TRBV4-3 to TRBJ1-1; the TCRdb call, TRBD1, lacks DNA for checking. Germline values: CDR1 LGHNA, CDR2 YSLEER. This CDR3 has 14 amino acids. The CDR3 is CASSLRTGGTEAFF.

V gene TRBV7-6 combines with J gene TRBJ2-7; TCRdb's D call of TRBD1 is untestable without DNA. Germline V lookup: CDR1 SGHVS, CDR2 FNYEAQ. CDR3 length equals 15 residues. CDR3 protein: CASSRTTGPFYEQYF.

This clonotype is deemed medium-sized (0.01 to 0.1%) by its frequency. The V call is TRBV29-1, the J call TRBJ2-7. CDR3 length equals 11 residues. From germline, CDR1 is SQVTM and CDR2 ANQGSEA. Here the CDR3 reads CSVYWDHEQYF.

The CDR3 loop reads CASSQRGDWTTEQYF. The chain uses TRBV4-2 and TRBJ2-7; TCRdb calls TRBD2, which cannot be checked without DNA. This CDR3 spans 15 amino acids. CDR1 LGHNA and CDR2 YNFKEQ come from the germline V gene.

This clonotype registers medium-sized (0.01 to 0.1%) by frequency. The V gene is TRBV29-1, the J gene TRBJ2-1; TCRdb lists TRBD2, though no DNA is available to test this call. The CDR3 totals 17 residues. Per germline, CDR1 SQVTM and CDR2 ANQGSEA. The CDR3 loop is CSVEGAGGPLSYNEQFF.

The chain links TRBV7-9 to TRBJ2-1; TCRdb reports TRBD1, a call that lacks DNA to check it against. This CDR3 is 12 amino acids long. Germline values: CDR1 SEHNR, CDR2 FQNEAQ (reference sequence). CDR3 loop: CACSEGNREQFF. Full variable domain (rest looked up from reference TRBV7-9 and TRBJ2-1): DTGVSQNPRHKITKRGQNVTFRCDPISEHNRLYWYRQTLGQGPEFLTYFQNEAQLEKSRLLSDRFSAERPKGSFSTLEIQRTEQGDSAMYLCACSEGNREQFFGPGTRLTVL.

By frequency, this clonotype registers medium-sized. V is TRBV25-1 and J is TRBJ2-5. The length of the CDR3 is 16 residues. The germline V gene has CDR1 MGHDK and CDR2 SYGVNS. The CDR3 reads CASSEVDLGNPETQYF.

The chain carries TRBV5-1 and TRBJ2-7. Germline V gene lookup returns CDR1 SGHRS and CDR2 YFSETQ. This CDR3 is built from 11 residues. CDR3 sequence reads: CASSQDYEQYF.

The chain joins TRBV21-1 to TRBJ1-1. TRBV21-1 is assigned pseudogene status. The CDR3 has 13 residues. The CDR3 reads CASGSDENTEAFF.

The V gene is TRBV2, the J gene TRBJ2-3; without DNA, the TCRdb call of TRBD2 cannot be checked. From germline, CDR1 is SNHLY and CDR2 FYNNEI. This CDR3 comprises 15 residues. CDR3 residues: CASSEGAGGSDTQYF.

The V and J genes are TRBV25-1 and TRBJ2-6; TCRdb lists TRBD1, though no DNA is available to test this call. CDR1 is MGHDK, CDR2 SYGVNS, per germline. CDR3 length: 16 amino acids. The CDR3 spells CASSADTNSGANVLTF.

Its frequency marks this clonotype as medium-sized. The chain combines TRBV5-6 with TRBJ2-4; absent DNA, TCRdb's TRBD1 call cannot be checked. In germline, CDR1 is SGHDT, CDR2 YYEEEE. This CDR3 spans 15 amino acids. This CDR3 reads CASSWRTGAENIQYF.

This clonotype is classed as medium-sized (0.01 to 0.1%) by frequency. The genes are TRBV14 and TRBJ2-1; the D call of TRBD2 rests on TCRdb alone, since no DNA is present to check it. CDR3 size: 17 residues. CDR1 SGHDN and CDR2 FVKESK come from the germline V gene. The CDR3: CASSHHWGTGAYNEQFF.

According to its frequency, this clonotype is medium-sized. The rearrangement uses TRBV29-1 and TRBJ1-2; TCRdb proposes TRBD1, but this gene call is untestable without DNA. The germline V gene encodes CDR1 SQVTM and CDR2 ANQGSEA. The CDR3 has 13 amino acids. The CDR3 here is CSVPGRANYGYTF. Based on the CDR3 plus reference TRBV29-1 and TRBJ1-2, the full variable domain is SAVISQKPSRDICQRGTSLTIQCQVDSQVTMMFWYRQQPGQSLTLIATANQGSEATYESGFVIDKFPISRPNLTFSTLTVSNMSPEDSSIYLCSVPGRANYGYTFGSGTRLTVV.

The rearrangement uses TRBV23-1 and TRBJ2-7; TCRdb indicates TRBD1, and absent DNA this call remains unverified. TRBV23-1 is reported as an ORF; its role is uncertain. The CDR3 sequence is 14 residues long. CDR3 sequence reads: CASVTPGTSYEQYF.

This rearrangement joins TRBV13 to TRBJ2-1; TCRdb gives TRBD1 as the D gene, but with no DNA this cannot be confirmed. The CDR3 is 14 residues long. Germline V gives CDR1 PRHDT, CDR2 FYEKMQ (reference sequence). The CDR3 reads CASSPPTVYNEQFF. Using reference TRBV13 and TRBJ2-1 for the parts outside the CDR3, the full variable domain is AAGVIQSPRHLIKEKRETATLKCYPIPRHDTVYWYQQGPGQDPQFLISFYEKMQSDKGSIPDRFSAQQFSDYHSELNMSSLELGDSALYFCASSPPTVYNEQFFGPGTRLTVL.

This clonotype counts as medium-sized by frequency. CDR3 loop: CASSSSFGGETQYF. V usage is TRBV27 and J usage is TRBJ2-5. Germline CDR1 reads MNHEY; CDR2 reads SMNVEV (reference sequence). The CDR3 length is 14 residues.

The genes are TRBV7-2 and TRBJ2-1; the D call of TRBD2 rests on TCRdb alone, since no DNA is present to check it. The CDR3 has 16 amino acids. Germline V gene lookup returns CDR1 SGHTA and CDR2 FQGNSA. The chain's CDR3 is CASSPRGGSWYNEQFF.

The chain recombines TRBV7-2 with TRBJ2-7; TCRdb's D call of TRBD2 is untestable without DNA. The CDR3 totals 14 residues. CDR1 is SGHTA, CDR2 FQGNSA, per germline. CDR3: CASSLLSGDHEQYF.